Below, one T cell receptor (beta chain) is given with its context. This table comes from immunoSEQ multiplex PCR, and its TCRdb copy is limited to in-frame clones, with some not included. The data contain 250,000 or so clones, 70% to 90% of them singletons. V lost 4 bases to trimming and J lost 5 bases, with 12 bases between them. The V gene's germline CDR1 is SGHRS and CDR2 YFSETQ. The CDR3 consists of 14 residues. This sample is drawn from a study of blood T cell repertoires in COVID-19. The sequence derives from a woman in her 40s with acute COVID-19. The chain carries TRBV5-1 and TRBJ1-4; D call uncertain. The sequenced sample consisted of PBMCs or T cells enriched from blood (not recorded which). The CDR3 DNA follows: TGCGCCAGCAGCGTGACTGCCAAGAATGAAAAACTGTTTTTT. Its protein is CASSVTAKNEKLFF.